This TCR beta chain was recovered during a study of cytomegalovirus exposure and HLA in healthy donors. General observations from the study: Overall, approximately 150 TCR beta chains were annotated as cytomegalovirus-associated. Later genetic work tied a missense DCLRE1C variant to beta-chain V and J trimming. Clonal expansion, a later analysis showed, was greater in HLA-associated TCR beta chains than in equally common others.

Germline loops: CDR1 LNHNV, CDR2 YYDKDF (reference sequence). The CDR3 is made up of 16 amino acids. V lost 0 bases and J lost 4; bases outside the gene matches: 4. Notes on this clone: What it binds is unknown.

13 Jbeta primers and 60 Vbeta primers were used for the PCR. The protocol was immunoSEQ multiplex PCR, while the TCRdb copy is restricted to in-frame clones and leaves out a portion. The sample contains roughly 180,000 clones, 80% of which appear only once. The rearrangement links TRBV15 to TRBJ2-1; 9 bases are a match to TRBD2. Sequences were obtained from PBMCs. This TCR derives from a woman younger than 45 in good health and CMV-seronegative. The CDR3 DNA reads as TGTGCCACCAGCAGAGATCCCGCGGGGGGGTACAATGAGCAGTTCTTC. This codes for CATSRDPAGGYNEQFF.